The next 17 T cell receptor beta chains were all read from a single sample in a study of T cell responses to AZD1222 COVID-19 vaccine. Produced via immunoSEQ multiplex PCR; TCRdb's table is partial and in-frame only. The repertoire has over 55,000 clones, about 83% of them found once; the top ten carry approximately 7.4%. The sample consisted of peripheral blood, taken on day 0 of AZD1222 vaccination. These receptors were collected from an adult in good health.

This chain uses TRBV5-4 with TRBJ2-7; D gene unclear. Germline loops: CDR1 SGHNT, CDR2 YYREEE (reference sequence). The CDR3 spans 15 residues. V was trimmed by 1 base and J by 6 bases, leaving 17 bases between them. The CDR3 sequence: CASSLPGTAPSEQYF. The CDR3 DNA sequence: TGTGCCAGCAGCTTGCCAGGAACAGCCCCTAGCGAGCAGTACTTC.

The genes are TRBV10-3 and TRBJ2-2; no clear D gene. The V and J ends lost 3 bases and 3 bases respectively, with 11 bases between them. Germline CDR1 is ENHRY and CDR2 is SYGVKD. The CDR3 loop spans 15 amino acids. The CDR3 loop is CAISEHQSDTGELFF. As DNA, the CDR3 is TGTGCCATCAGTGAACATCAATCGGACACCGGGGAGCTGTTTTTT.

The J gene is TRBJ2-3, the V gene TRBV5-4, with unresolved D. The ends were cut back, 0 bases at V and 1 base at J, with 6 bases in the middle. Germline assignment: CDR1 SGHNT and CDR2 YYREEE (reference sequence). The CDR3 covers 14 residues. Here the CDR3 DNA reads TGTGCCAGCAGCTTGGGAGAGCGCACAGATACGCAGTATTTT. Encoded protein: CASSLGERTDTQYF.

CDR3: CASSQASGETYEQYF. Written as DNA, the CDR3 is TGCGCCAGCAGCCAAGCTAGCGGGGAAACCTACGAGCAGTACTTC. V gene TRBV4-3 combines with J gene TRBJ2-7; 9 positions agree with TRBD2. The J segment lost 2 bases and the V segment lost 1 base, leaving 3 bases of the junction unmatched. The length of the CDR3 is 15 residues. The germline V gene encodes CDR1 LGHNA and CDR2 YSLEER.

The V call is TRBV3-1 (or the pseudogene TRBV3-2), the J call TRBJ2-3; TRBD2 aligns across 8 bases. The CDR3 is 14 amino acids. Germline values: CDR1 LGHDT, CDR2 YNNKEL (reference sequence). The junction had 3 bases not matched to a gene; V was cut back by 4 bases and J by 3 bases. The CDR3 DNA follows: TGTGCCAGCAGCCTCGGGGGGGAGACAGATACGCAGTATTTT. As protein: CASSLGGETDTQYF.

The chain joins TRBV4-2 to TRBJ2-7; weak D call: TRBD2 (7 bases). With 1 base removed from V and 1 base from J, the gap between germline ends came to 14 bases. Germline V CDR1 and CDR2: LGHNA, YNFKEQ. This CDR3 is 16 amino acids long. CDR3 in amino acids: CASSQGSGGPSYEQYF. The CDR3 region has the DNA TGTGCCAGCAGCCAAGGCTCGGGGGGCCCGTCCTACGAGCAGTACTTC.

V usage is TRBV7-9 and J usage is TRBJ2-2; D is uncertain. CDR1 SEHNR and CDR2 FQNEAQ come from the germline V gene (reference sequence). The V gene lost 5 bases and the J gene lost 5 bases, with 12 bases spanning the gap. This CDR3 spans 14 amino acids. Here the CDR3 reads CASSNVRKTGELFF. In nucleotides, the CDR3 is TGTGCCAGCAGCAACGTCAGGAAGACCGGGGAGCTGTTTTTT.

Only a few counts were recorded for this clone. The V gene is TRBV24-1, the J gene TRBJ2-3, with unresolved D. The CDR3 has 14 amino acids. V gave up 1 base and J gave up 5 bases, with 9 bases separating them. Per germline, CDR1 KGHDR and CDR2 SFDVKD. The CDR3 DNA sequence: TGTGCCACCAGTGATTTTAGGGCGGAAGATACGCAGTATTTT. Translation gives CATSDFRAEDTQYF.

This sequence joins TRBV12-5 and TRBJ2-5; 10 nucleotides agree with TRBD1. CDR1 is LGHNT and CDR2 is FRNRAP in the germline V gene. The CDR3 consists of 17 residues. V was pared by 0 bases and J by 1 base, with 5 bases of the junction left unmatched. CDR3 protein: CASGLVLGDRGQETQYF. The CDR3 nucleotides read TGTGCTAGTGGTTTGGTACTTGGGGACAGGGGCCAAGAGACCCAGTACTTC.

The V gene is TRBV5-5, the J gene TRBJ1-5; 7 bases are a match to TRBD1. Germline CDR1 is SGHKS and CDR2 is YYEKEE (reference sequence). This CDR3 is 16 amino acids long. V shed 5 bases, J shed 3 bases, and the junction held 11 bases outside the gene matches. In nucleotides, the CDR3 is TGTGCCAGCAGTCCGCTCGAAGACAGGGTCAATCAGCCCCAGCATTTT. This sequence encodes CASSPLEDRVNQPQHF.

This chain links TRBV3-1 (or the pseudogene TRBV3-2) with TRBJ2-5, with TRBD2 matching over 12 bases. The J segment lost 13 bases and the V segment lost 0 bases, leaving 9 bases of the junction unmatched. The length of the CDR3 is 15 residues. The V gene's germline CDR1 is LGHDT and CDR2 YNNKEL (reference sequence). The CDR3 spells CASSQDAASGGARYF. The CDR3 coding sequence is TGTGCCAGCAGCCAAGATGCGGCTAGCGGGGGGGCCAGGTACTTC.

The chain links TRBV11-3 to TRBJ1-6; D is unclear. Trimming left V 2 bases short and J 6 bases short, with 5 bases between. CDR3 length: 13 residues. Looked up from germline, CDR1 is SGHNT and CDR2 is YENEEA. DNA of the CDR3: TGTGCCAGCAGCTTAAATCTTAATTCACCCCTCCACTTT. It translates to CASSLNLNSPLHF.

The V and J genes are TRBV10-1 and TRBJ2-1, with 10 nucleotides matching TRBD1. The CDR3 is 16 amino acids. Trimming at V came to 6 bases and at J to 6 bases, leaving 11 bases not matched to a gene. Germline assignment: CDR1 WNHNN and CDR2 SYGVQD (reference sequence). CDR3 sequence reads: CASRVPFRTGGNEQFF. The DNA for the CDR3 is TGCGCCAGCAGAGTCCCCTTTCGGACAGGGGGCAATGAGCAGTTCTTC.

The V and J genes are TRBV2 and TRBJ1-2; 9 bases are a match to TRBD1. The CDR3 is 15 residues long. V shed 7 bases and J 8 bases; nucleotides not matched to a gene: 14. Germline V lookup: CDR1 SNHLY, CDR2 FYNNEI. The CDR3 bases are TGTGCCAGCATTCCTCCACCCGGGACAGGGCGCGGCTACACCTTC. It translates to CASIPPPGTGRGYTF. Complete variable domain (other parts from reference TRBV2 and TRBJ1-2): EPEVTQTPSHQVTQMGQEVILRCVPISNHLYFYWYRQILGQKVEFLVSFYNNEISEKSEIFDDQFSVERPDGSNFTLKIRSTKLEDSAMYFCASIPPPGTGRGYTFGSGTRLTVV.

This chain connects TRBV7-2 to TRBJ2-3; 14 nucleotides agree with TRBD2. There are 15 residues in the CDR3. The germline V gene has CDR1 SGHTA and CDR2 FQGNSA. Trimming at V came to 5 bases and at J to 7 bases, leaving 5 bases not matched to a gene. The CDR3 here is CASSATSGGAHTQYF. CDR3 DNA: TGTGCCAGCAGCGCGACTAGCGGGGGGGCCCATACGCAGTATTTT.

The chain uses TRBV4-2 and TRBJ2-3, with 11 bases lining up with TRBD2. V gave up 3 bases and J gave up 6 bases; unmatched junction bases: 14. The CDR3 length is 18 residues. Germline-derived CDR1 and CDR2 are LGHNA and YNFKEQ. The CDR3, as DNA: TGTGCCAGCAGCCAGGGAAATAGCGGGGGGGCAGGTCGGGATACGCAGTATTTT. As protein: CASSQGNSGGAGRDTQYF.

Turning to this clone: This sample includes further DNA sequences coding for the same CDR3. The DNA for the CDR3 is TGTGCCAGCAGTTATAAGGGTGGCACTGAAGCTTTCTTT. Encoded protein: CASSYKGGTEAFF. The rearrangement uses TRBV27 and TRBJ1-1; no firm D call. CDR1 is MNHEY and CDR2 is SMNVEV in the germline V gene (reference sequence). This CDR3 spans 13 amino acids. Trimming pared 4 bases from V and 4 bases from J, leaving 10 bases between.